The entry that follows covers one T cell receptor (beta chain) sequence. As yet, its antigen is unknown. Aged roughly 6 to 100, donors were systemically healthy Caucasians from Russia. Next came a second PCR, run for roughly 6 to 11 cycles, which used a sample-barcoded 5' primer along with a J-beta primer mix. Each cDNA molecule received a tag from a template-switch adaptor that had 12 random nucleotides. Sequencing yielded, for each sample, at least 2.5 million paired-end reads carrying CDR3. TCRdb called the 5' RACE reads again in MiXCR, with one record for every CDR3 protein. The sample has fewer than 2,000,000 distinct CDR3 sequences, about 39% seen once. This entry comes from a study of blood T cells in healthy people across ages. Findings of the study overall: While age rose, TCR beta diversity per million T cells dropped in a roughly linear way.

The germline CDR1 and CDR2 sequences are LNHDA and SQIVND (reference sequence). The ends were cut back, 4 bases at V and 3 bases at J, with 12 bases in the middle. The CDR3 covers 14 residues. The TCR was taken from a human donor in good health. The chain carries TRBV19 and TRBJ2-5; perhaps TRBD2 as D (6 bases). Sequenced: blood. The CDR3 coding sequence is TGTGCCAGTAGTAGGGGGGAAGCGGAAGAGACCCAGTACTTC. Protein: CASSRGEAEETQYF.